A single sample gave rise to the 16 T cell receptor beta chains below, sequenced in a study of shared clonotypes between healthy human individuals. Generated by immunoSEQ multiplex PCR, the TCRdb table keeps only in-frame clones and is missing some. This sample yields 2 million or so clones, of which roughly 94% are seen a single time; 0.13% belongs to the top ten. Source material: naive CD4+ T cells sorted from blood. Sample subset: CD45RA+ positively selected. The receptors were sampled from a man aged 18-30 years in good health.

The genes are TRBV6-1 and TRBJ2-7, with a weak D call TRBD2 (5 bases). The CDR3 length is 14 residues. Looked up from germline, CDR1 is MNHNS and CDR2 is SASEGT. V lost 3 bases and J 2 bases, leaving 11 bases between the germline ends. The CDR3 protein is CASSDRTGAYEQYF. The CDR3 nucleotides are TGTGCCAGCAGTGACAGGACTGGCGCCTACGAGCAGTACTTC.

As to this clone: This specimen includes other DNA sequences encoding the same CDR3. The chain has TRBV7-9 and TRBJ2-2, with D possibly being TRBD1 (6 bases). Germline loops: CDR1 SEHNR, CDR2 FQNEAQ (reference sequence). The CDR3 runs 12 residues. Trimming left V 5 bases short and J 6 bases short, with 7 bases between. The CDR3 nucleotides are TGTGCCAGCAGCCGGACAGCCGGGGAGCTGTTTTTT. As protein: CASSRTAGELFF.

This clone was detected only once. This chain uses TRBV2 with TRBJ2-7, with TRBD1 identical over 7 bases. The CDR3 has 15 residues. V gave up 6 bases and J gave up 0 bases; unmatched junction bases: 8. Germline assignment: CDR1 SNHLY and CDR2 FYNNEI. The CDR3 nucleotides read TGTGCCAGCAGACTTCCCGGGACAGTCTCCTACGAGCAGTACTTC. Translation: CASRLPGTVSYEQYF.

The CDR3 reads CAIDEGRGEKLFF. CDR3 bases: TGTGCCATCGACGAGGGGCGAGGGGAAAAACTGTTTTTT. The chain recombines TRBV10-3 with TRBJ1-4; a possible D gene is TRBD1 (5 bases). The CDR3 is made up of 13 amino acids. V lost 8 bases, J lost 8 bases, and 15 bases lay in between. Germline V gene lookup returns CDR1 ENHRY and CDR2 SYGVKD.

The chain carries TRBV30 and TRBJ2-3, with 9 nucleotides matching TRBD1. The germline V gene has CDR1 GTSNPN and CDR2 SVGIG (reference sequence). Germline trimming cut 2 bases from V and 9 bases from J; bases unmatched to any gene: 12. This CDR3 contains 15 residues. CDR3 DNA sequence: TGTGCCTGGAGTTCCCGGGACAGGGTGATTTGGACGCAGTATTTT. Protein product: CAWSSRDRVIWTQYF.

The chain carries TRBV9 and TRBJ2-3, with D tentatively TRBD2 (6 bases). Looked up from germline, CDR1 is SGDLS and CDR2 is YYNGEE. The CDR3 extends over 14 amino acids. The V and J ends lost 4 bases and 4 bases respectively, with 13 bases between them. CDR3 sequence reads: CASSTLLAPDTQYF. In nucleotides, the CDR3 is TGTGCCAGCAGCACCTTACTAGCTCCAGATACGCAGTATTTT.

The rearrangement links TRBV29-1 to TRBJ1-1; 10 bases match TRBD1. The CDR3 covers 15 residues. Germline values: CDR1 SQVTM, CDR2 ANQGSEA. The junction had 5 bases not matched to a gene; V was cut back by 1 base and J by 3 bases. CDR3 protein: CSVEGQGARYTEAFF. The CDR3 nucleotides read TGCAGCGTTGAAGGACAGGGGGCTCGGTACACTGAAGCTTTCTTT.

The rearrangement joins TRBV4-3 to TRBJ2-1; 10 nucleotides match TRBD2. The CDR3 totals 18 residues. Per the germline V gene, CDR1 is LGHNA and CDR2 is YSLEER. J gave up 2 bases and V 0 bases, and 7 bases lay outside the gene matches. CDR3 protein: CASSQDAGLALAYNEQFF. The CDR3 DNA follows: TGCGCCAGCAGCCAAGATGCGGGACTAGCGCTAGCCTACAATGAGCAGTTCTTC.

The chain has TRBV5-1 and TRBJ2-7; TRBD1 might be the D (6 bases). Per the germline V gene, CDR1 is SGHRS and CDR2 is YFSETQ. This CDR3 region has 14 residues. Trimming pared 1 base from V and 3 bases from J, leaving 11 bases between. The CDR3 spells CASSLRQASYEQYF. The CDR3 DNA reads as TGCGCCAGCAGCTTGAGACAGGCTAGCTACGAGCAGTACTTC.

The CDR3 is CASSPLSGTSNTGELFF. The CDR3, as DNA: TGTGCCAGCAGCCCTCTTAGCGGGACATCGAACACCGGGGAGCTGTTTTTT. This chain uses TRBV5-6 with TRBJ2-2; 8 bases agree with TRBD2. J gave up 0 bases and V 4 bases, and 8 bases lay outside the gene matches. Germline CDR1 SGHDT, CDR2 YYEEEE. The CDR3 spans 17 residues.

V is TRBV5-1 and J is TRBJ1-3, with TRBD1 matching over 7 bases. The V and J ends lost 4 bases and 4 bases, in that order; junction bases with no gene match: 11. This CDR3 comprises 16 residues. The germline CDR1 and CDR2 sequences are SGHRS and YFSETQ. CDR3: CASSLTGTMGGNTIYF. The CDR3 DNA sequence: TGCGCCAGCAGCCTGACAGGGACCATGGGGGGAAACACCATATATTTT.

The rearrangement uses TRBV5-4 and TRBJ2-5; the D gene could be TRBD1 or TRBD2 (5 bases each). Germline loops: CDR1 SGHNT, CDR2 YYREEE (reference sequence). The CDR3 extends over 15 amino acids. The ends were cut back, 0 bases at V and 5 bases at J, with 14 bases in the middle. The CDR3 nucleotides read TGTGCCAGCAGCTTGGGAGGGGCCCGGGGTGAGACCCAGTACTTC. Its protein product is CASSLGGARGETQYF.

V gene TRBV6-5 combines with J gene TRBJ1-2, with D perhaps TRBD1 (5 bases). Between the trimmed V and J ends, which lost 7 bases and 0 bases, there was a span of 15 bases. The CDR3 consists of 15 residues. Per germline, CDR1 MNHEY and CDR2 SVGAGI. CDR3 sequence: CASKDPGLSNYGYTF. The CDR3 DNA reads as TGTGCCAGCAAAGATCCAGGGCTTTCTAACTATGGCTACACCTTC.

As concerns this clone: Other DNA sequences of this sample code for an identical CDR3. The V gene is TRBV7-2, the J gene TRBJ1-2; 9 positions agree with TRBD1. Germline trimming cut 1 base from V and 4 bases from J; bases unmatched to any gene: 1. This CDR3 contains 14 residues. Germline V gene data show CDR1 as SGHTA and CDR2 as FQGNSA. The CDR3 DNA reads as TGTGCCAGCAGCTTAGACAGGGGGCCCTATGGCTACACCTTC. Translation gives CASSLDRGPYGYTF.

The chain carries TRBV11-2 and TRBJ2-7; D gene uncertain. This CDR3 has 13 residues. Deletions cut 1 base from V and 7 bases from J, with 11 bases between. The germline CDR1 and CDR2 sequences are SGHAT and FQNNGV. The CDR3 loop reads CASSLVWVREQYF. CDR3 sequence (DNA): TGTGCCAGCAGCTTAGTTTGGGTTCGGGAGCAGTACTTC. Full variable domain (outside the CDR3, taken from reference TRBV11-2 and TRBJ2-7): EAGVAQSPRYKIIEKRQSVAFWCNPISGHATLYWYQQILGQGPKLLIQFQNNGVVDDSQLPKDRFSAERLKGVDSTLKIQPAKLEDSAVYLCASSLVWVREQYFGPGTRLTVT.

This clone was seen only once. This CDR3 is also generated by other DNA sequences in the sample. V usage is TRBV7-2 and J usage is TRBJ2-7; TRBD1 matches 9 bases. Unmatched junction bases numbered 3, after V lost 6 bases and J lost 0 bases. From germline, CDR1 is SGHTA and CDR2 FQGNSA. There are 14 residues in the CDR3. CDR3 residues: CASSRDRASYEQYF. Written as DNA, the CDR3 is TGTGCCAGCAGTAGGGACAGGGCCTCCTACGAGCAGTACTTC.